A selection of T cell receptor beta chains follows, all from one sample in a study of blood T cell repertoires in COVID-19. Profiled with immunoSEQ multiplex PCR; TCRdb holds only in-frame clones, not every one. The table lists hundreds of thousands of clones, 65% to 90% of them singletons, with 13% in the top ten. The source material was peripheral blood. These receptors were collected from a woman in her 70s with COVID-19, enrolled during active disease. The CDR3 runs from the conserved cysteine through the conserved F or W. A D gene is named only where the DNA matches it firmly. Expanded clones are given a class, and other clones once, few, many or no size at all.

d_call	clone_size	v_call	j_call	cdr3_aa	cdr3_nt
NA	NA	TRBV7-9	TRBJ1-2	CASSPPGQLPPDGYTF	TGTGCCAGCAGCCCCCCCGGACAGTTACCCCCTGATGGCTACACCTTC
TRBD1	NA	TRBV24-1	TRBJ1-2	CATSDPGTDDGYTF	TGTGCCACCAGTGATCCCGGGACAGACGATGGCTACACCTTC
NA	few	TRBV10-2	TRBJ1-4	CASSAGAWEKLFF	TGCGCCAGCAGTGCAGGTGCTTGGGAAAAACTGTTTTTT
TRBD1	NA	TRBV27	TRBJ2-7	CASSFSQGAGEQYF	TGTGCCAGCAGTTTCAGCCAGGGGGCGGGAGAGCAGTACTTC
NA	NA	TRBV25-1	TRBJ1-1	CASSRKEASAAFF	TGTGCCAGCAGCCGCAAAGAAGCCTCTGCGGCTTTCTTT
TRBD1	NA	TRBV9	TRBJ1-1	CASSIRQGGEAFF	TGTGCCAGCAGCATTCGACAGGGCGGTGAAGCTTTCTTT
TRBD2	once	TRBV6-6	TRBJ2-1	CASLISGGAEEQFF	TGTGCCAGCCTCATTAGCGGGGGGGCTGAAGAGCAGTTCTTC
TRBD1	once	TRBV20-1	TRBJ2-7	CSASPPTGGIDEQYF	TGCAGTGCTAGTCCCCCCACAGGGGGCATAGACGAGCAGTACTTC
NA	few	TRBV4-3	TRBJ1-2	CASSQERTRGYTF	TGCGCCAGCAGCCAAGAGAGAACTCGGGGCTACACCTTC
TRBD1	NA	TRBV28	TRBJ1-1	CASVGGGGTEAFF	TGTGCCAGCGTAGGAGGGGGCGGGACTGAAGCTTTCTTT
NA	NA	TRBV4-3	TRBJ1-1	CASSYRGSTEAFF	TGCGCCAGCAGCTATCGCGGGAGCACTGAAGCTTTCTTT
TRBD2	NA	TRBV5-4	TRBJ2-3	CASSQRLAGPSTDTQYF	TGTGCCAGCAGCCAACGACTAGCGGGGCCTAGCACAGATACGCAGTATTTT
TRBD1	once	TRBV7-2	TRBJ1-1	CASSFSRGMNTEAFF	TGTGCCAGCAGCTTCTCCAGGGGGATGAACACTGAAGCTTTCTTT
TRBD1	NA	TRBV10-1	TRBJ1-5	CASSGAQGGSQPQHF	TGCGCCAGCAGTGGCGCCCAGGGGGGAAGTCAGCCCCAGCATTTT
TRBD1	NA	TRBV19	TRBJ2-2	CASSIDKGTGYGTGELFF	TGTGCCAGTAGTATAGATAAAGGGACAGGGTATGGGACCGGGGAGCTGTTTTTT
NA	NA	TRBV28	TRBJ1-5	CASGGQPQHF	TGTGCCAGCGGGGGGCAGCCCCAGCATTTT
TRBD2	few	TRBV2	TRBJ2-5	CASKRGGRETQYF	TGTGCCAGCAAGCGGGGGGGCCGAGAGACCCAGTACTTC
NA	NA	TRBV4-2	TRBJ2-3	CASSQEQGDTQYF	TGTGCCAGCAGCCAGGAACAGGGAGATACGCAGTATTTT
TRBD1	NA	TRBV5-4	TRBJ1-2	CASSLPGTDYGYTF	TGTGCCAGCAGTTTACCCGGGACAGACTATGGCTACACCTTC
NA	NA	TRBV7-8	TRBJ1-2	CASSLVRGDYGYTF	TGTGCCAGCAGCTTAGTCAGGGGAGACTATGGCTACACCTTC
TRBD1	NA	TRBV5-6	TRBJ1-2	CASSTLNRGTGGDYGYTF	TGTGCCAGCAGCACACTCAACCGTGGGACAGGGGGAGACTATGGCTACACCTTC
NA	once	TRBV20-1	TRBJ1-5	CSASRTAFSDQPQHF	TGCAGTGCTAGTCGGACGGCGTTTAGCGATCAGCCCCAGCATTTT
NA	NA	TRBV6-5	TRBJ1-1	CASSYKLKGGTEAFF	TGTGCCAGCAGTTATAAGTTAAAGGGAGGCACTGAAGCTTTCTTT
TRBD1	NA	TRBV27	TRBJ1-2	CASSPRQGSTSYTF	TGTGCCAGCAGTCCTCGACAGGGGTCTACATCTTACACCTTC
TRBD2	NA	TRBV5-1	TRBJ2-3	CASSFGLARSDTQYF	TGCGCCAGCAGCTTTGGACTAGCGAGATCAGATACGCAGTATTTT
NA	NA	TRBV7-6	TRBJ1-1	CASSLFDRVNNLNTEAFF	TGTGCCAGCAGCTTGTTTGACAGAGTGAATAACTTGAACACTGAAGCTTTCTTT
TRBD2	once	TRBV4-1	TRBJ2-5	CASSQDGASGEETQYF	TGCGCCAGCAGCCAAGATGGGGCTAGCGGGGAAGAGACCCAGTACTTC
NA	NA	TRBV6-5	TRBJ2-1	CASTRDRYNEQFF	TGTGCCAGCACTCGGGATAGGTACAATGAGCAGTTCTTC
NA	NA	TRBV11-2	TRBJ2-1	CASMEYNEQFF	TGTGCCAGCATGGAGTACAATGAGCAGTTCTTC
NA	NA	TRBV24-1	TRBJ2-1	CATSGLNNEQFF	TGTGCCACCAGTGGGCTGAACAATGAGCAGTTCTTC
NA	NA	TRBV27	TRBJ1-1	CASSFYGGNTEAFF	TGTGCCAGCAGCTTCTACGGGGGGAACACTGAAGCTTTCTTT